This passage covers 12 T cell receptor beta chains from one sample sequenced in a study of human T cells and chemical hapten exposure. Total RNA came from unfractionated whole blood. Individual cDNA molecules received unique molecular identifiers in the library. One entry per CDR3 protein results from TCRdb running MiXCR on the reads. The sample has 95,000 to 150,000 distinct CDR3 sequences; over 7.5% are singletons. The source material was whole blood. Receptors originate from a human donor in good health. Some clones in this sample may be carry-over from other donors' samples.

This clonotype was recorded at least ten times. This chain connects TRBV29-1 to TRBJ1-4; 9 bases are shared with TRBD1. The V gene end was trimmed by 6 bases and the J gene end by 8 bases; junction bases not matched to a gene: 10. Germline V gene data show CDR1 as SQVTM and CDR2 as ANQGSEA. This CDR3 region has 14 residues. The CDR3: CSVKYGTGYEKLFF. The CDR3 nucleotides read TGCAGCGTGAAGTATGGGACAGGGTACGAAAAACTGTTTTTT.

This clonotype was detected a few times. The CDR3 DNA reads TGTGCCAATTCGGGCCCGGAGGCAGAAGCTTTCTTT. Residues: CANSGPEAEAFF. J is TRBJ1-1 and V is TRBV7-9; D gene unclear. The CDR3 covers 12 residues. The germline CDR1 and CDR2 sequences are SEHNR and FQNEAQ (reference sequence). Trimming stripped 10 bases from V and 8 bases from J, with 17 bases between.

The chain combines TRBV20-1 with TRBJ2-3; the D gene is possibly TRBD2 (6 bases). Germline lookup yields CDR1 DFQATT and CDR2 SNEGSKA (reference sequence). The CDR3 loop spans 13 amino acids. Trimming pared 2 bases from V and 9 bases from J, leaving 15 bases between. The CDR3 coding sequence is TGCAGTGCTAGATACCGCTGGGGGGAAACGCAGTATTTT. It yields the protein CSARYRWGETQYF.

In this sample, this clonotype turned up many times. An end of the junction differs from the germline gene, which may be a read error. The J gene is TRBJ2-1, the V gene TRBV20-1; 13 bases match TRBD2. The CDR3 is 15 residues long. Germline lookup yields CDR1 DFQATT and CDR2 SNEGSKA (reference sequence). The CDR3 bases are TGCAGTGCTAGCAACTATATAACTAGCGGGAGGGCCCAAATCTTC. Translation: CSASNYITSGRAQIF.

The chain recombines TRBV11-2 with TRBJ1-4, with D tentatively TRBD1 (6 bases). Trimming left V 2 bases short and J 8 bases short, with 18 bases between. This CDR3 is built from 16 residues. Germline loops: CDR1 SGHAT, CDR2 FQNNGV. CDR3 sequence (DNA): TGTGCCAGCAGCTTAACCCCTGACAGGCTCGACGAAAAACTGTTTTTT. Translated: CASSLTPDRLDEKLFF.

This clonotype was seen many times. This chain links TRBV5-1 with TRBJ1-5; no definite D call. The CDR3 runs to 11 residues. The germline CDR1 and CDR2 sequences are SGHRS and YFSETQ. Trimming left V 8 bases short and J 4 bases short, with 7 bases between. The CDR3 DNA sequence: TGCGCCAGGTCCCTTAATCAGCCCCAGCATTTT. Protein: CARSLNQPQHF.

This clonotype was observed a handful of times. The V and J genes are TRBV6-4 and TRBJ2-2, with D hard to call. CDR3 length: 17 amino acids. The V and J ends lost 4 bases and 2 bases respectively, with 17 bases between them. Germline CDR1 and CDR2: MRHNA and SNTAGT. In nucleotides, the CDR3 is TGTGCCAGCAGTGCAAACAGATTAGCACTCAACACCGGGGAGCTGTTTTTT. This sequence encodes CASSANRLALNTGELFF.

The chain links TRBV7-6 to TRBJ2-3, with D hard to call. Germline V gives CDR1 SGHVS, CDR2 FNYEAQ. Trimming left V 1 base short and J 1 base short, with 9 bases between. The CDR3 loop spans 15 amino acids. The CDR3 DNA sequence: TGTGCCAGCAGCTTAGAAGGAGCGCGCACAGATACGCAGTATTTT. As protein: CASSLEGARTDTQYF.

A few counts support this clonotype. The V and J genes are TRBV5-4 and TRBJ2-3; D remains ambiguous. V lost 1 base and J 10 bases, leaving 13 bases between the germline ends. The CDR3 extends over 13 amino acids. Germline V gene data show CDR1 as SGHNT and CDR2 as YYREEE (reference sequence). CDR3 nucleotide sequence: TGTGCCAGCAGCTTGATCGGTGGCTACGCGCAGTATTTT. Its translation is CASSLIGGYAQYF.

This clonotype appeared a few times. This sequence joins TRBV6-4 and TRBJ2-3, with 7 bases lining up with TRBD1. Germline V gene lookup returns CDR1 MRHNA and CDR2 SNTAGT. This CDR3 spans 15 amino acids. The V gene end was trimmed by 6 bases and the J gene end by 1 base; junction bases not matched to a gene: 7. The CDR3 spells CASSATGDGTDTQYF. The CDR3 nucleotides read TGTGCCAGCAGCGCTACAGGGGATGGCACAGATACGCAGTATTTT.

This clonotype occurred many times. The rearrangement joins TRBV20-1 to TRBJ1-2; maybe TRBD1 (6 bases). Trimming shortened V by 5 bases and J by 2 bases, and 15 bases separated the two germline ends. The CDR3 consists of 14 residues. CDR1 DFQATT and CDR2 SNEGSKA come from the germline V gene (reference sequence). CDR3 bases: TGCAGTGCTGCCCTGACAGGCGAAAACTATGGCTACACCTTC. Translated: CSAALTGENYGYTF.

This clonotype has more than one count but fewer than ten. The J gene is TRBJ2-6, the V gene TRBV4-3; D gene uncertain. Germline V gives CDR1 LGHNA, CDR2 YSLEER. V lost 2 bases and J 1 base, leaving 9 bases between the germline ends. CDR3 length equals 16 residues. The CDR3 protein is CASSQSPGSGANVLTF. The CDR3 DNA reads TGCGCCAGCAGCCAAAGTCCCGGGTCTGGGGCCAACGTCCTGACTTTC.